The present TCR beta chain was sequenced within a study of blood T cell repertoires in COVID-19. Study-wide context: Samples representing acute and convalescent COVID-19 were sourced from the United States, Italy and Spain. PBMCs, B-cell-depleted T cells, or T cells were the source of the cDNA or gDNA that made up the material.

As handled by the study authors: Amplifying reference gene primers gave estimates of nucleated cell counts. Assay used: immunoSEQ multiplex PCR; TCRdb lists only in-frame clones, some missing. That table gives V, J and clone size, and the DNA gave D and trimming. Seen here are 240,000 or so clones, 87% observed once, and the top ten hold just over 7%. This receptor was obtained from a man aged 55 to 69 who had recovered from COVID-19. Sequenced sample: peripheral blood.

The CDR3 DNA sequence: TGCGCCAGCAGCCCGGACAGGGGAATTACCGGGGAGCTGTTTTTT. The encoded protein is CASSPDRGITGELFF. The chain has TRBV5-1 and TRBJ2-2; the match to TRBD1 covers 9 bases. The CDR3 loop spans 15 amino acids. Germline V gene data show CDR1 as SGHRS and CDR2 as YFSETQ. The ends lost 4 bases at V and 5 bases at J; junction bases unmatched: 6.